The rows below give T cell receptor beta chains drawn from one sample of a study of T cell responses to AZD1222 COVID-19 vaccine. Repertoires were generated with immunoSEQ multiplex PCR, while TCRdb's copy carries only in-frame clones and drops some. The data contain around 140,000 clones, about 90% of them singletons. This specimen consisted of peripheral blood, obtained 28 days after the second dose of the MenACWY control vaccine. These receptor sequences come from an adult who received the MenACWY meningococcal vaccine as a control. The CDR3 runs from the conserved cysteine through the conserved F or W. Clone size is given for some rows only: seen once, a few or many times, or a class if the clone is expanded.

>TRBV10-1|NA|TRBJ2-1
CASSRAESSYNEQFF
>TRBV28|NA|TRBJ2-3
CASRFSGANTDTQYF
>TRBV28|NA|TRBJ1-6
CASSLGGALHF
>TRBV19|NA|TRBJ2-4
CASSTHRANIQYF
>TRBV28|NA|TRBJ1-1
CASSPEQGRFFFF
>TRBV10-3|NA|TRBJ1-2
CAISDVGRVGYTF
>TRBV6-2/TRBV6-3|NA|TRBJ2-5
CASSPLGAGKETQYF
>TRBV7-3|NA|TRBJ2-1
CASAEGPTGDEQFF
>TRBV5-1|NA|TRBJ2-7
CASSLGRVETTSGKSREQYF
>TRBV7-2|once|TRBJ2-3
CASSLSRADTQYF
>TRBV28|NA|TRBJ1-4
CASVAANEKLFF
>TRBV19|few|TRBJ2-5
CASRFQETQYF
>TRBV28|NA|TRBJ2-5
CASSPSGEGQTQYF
>TRBV19|NA|TRBJ1-1
CARPGQGKSNTEAFF
>TRBV19|NA|TRBJ1-4
CASSLQTGRREKLFF
>TRBV4-2|NA|TRBJ1-2
CASSQGAARGLGSYGYTF
>TRBV19|NA|TRBJ2-1
CASKSGGYEQFF
>TRBV7-8|once|TRBJ1-6
CASSLALGNSPLHF
>TRBV29-1|NA|TRBJ1-5
CSVGEFNQPQHF
>TRBV18|NA|TRBJ2-1
CASSPRDFYEQFF
>TRBV19|NA|TRBJ2-5
CASSIGDIQTQYF
>TRBV4-3|NA|TRBJ2-1
CASSQGLAGNLYNEQFF
>TRBV18|NA|TRBJ1-3
CASSTGNSGNTIYF
>TRBV2|NA|TRBJ1-2
CASRDRAGYGYTF